These 12 T cell receptor beta chains were all obtained from the same sample, sequenced in a study of blood T cell repertoires in COVID-19. The assay was immunoSEQ multiplex PCR, and TCRdb's table has in-frame clones only and misses some. The sample carries around 270,000 clones, around 84% recorded once. The sequenced material came from peripheral blood. These receptors were taken from a man aged 60 to 75 with acute or convalescent COVID-19.

This chain joins TRBV6-2 or TRBV6-3 and TRBJ1-4; D perhaps matches TRBD1 (5 bases). This CDR3 has 15 amino acids. The germline CDR1 and CDR2 sequences are MNHEY and SVGEGT. V shed 5 bases and J shed 5 bases, with 15 bases lying between them. CDR3 bases: TGTGCCAGCAGTGACCGCGGGGGGTACAATGAAAAACTGTTTTTT. This translates into CASSDRGGYNEKLFF.

V usage is TRBV19 and J usage is TRBJ1-2; 7 bases align to TRBD1. Germline trimming cut 5 bases from V and 2 bases from J; bases unmatched to any gene: 8. In germline, CDR1 is LNHDA, CDR2 SQIVND (reference sequence). This CDR3 has 15 amino acids. CDR3 nucleotide sequence: TGTGCCAGTAGTCGATCCCAACAGGGGAACTATGGCTACACCTTC. Translated: CASSRSQQGNYGYTF.

The rearrangement links TRBV27 to TRBJ1-3, with D perhaps matching TRBD1 (5 bases). Germline V gene lookup returns CDR1 MNHEY and CDR2 SMNVEV (reference sequence). This CDR3 has 15 amino acids. The V end lost 6 bases, the J end lost 0 bases, and 12 bases lay between the germline ends. The CDR3 DNA reads TGTGCCAGCAGCCGCGGGGGGAACTCTGGAAACACCATATATTTT. Its protein product is CASSRGGNSGNTIYF.

The chain has TRBV5-4 and TRBJ2-2; a weak D match, TRBD2 (5 bases). This CDR3 contains 14 residues. V lost 4 bases and J lost 4, with 11 bases in between. Germline CDR1 is SGHNT and CDR2 is YYREEE (reference sequence). CDR3 bases: TGTGCCAGCAGCACCCCAGGAGGCACCGGGGAGCTGTTTTTT. This codes for CASSTPGGTGELFF.

V and J are TRBV19 and TRBJ2-1, with D tentatively TRBD2 (5 bases). Per germline, CDR1 LNHDA and CDR2 SQIVND (reference sequence). The CDR3 runs to 15 residues. Trimming cost V 3 bases and J 4 bases, with 13 bases left between them. The CDR3 bases are TGTGCCAGTAGTATCGCGGGTACCCTTTACAATGAGCAGTTCTTC. This translates into CASSIAGTLYNEQFF.

The V gene is TRBV24-1, the J gene TRBJ2-1, with 7 positions matching TRBD1. CDR1 and CDR2 (germline): KGHDR, SFDVKD. The V and J ends lost 4 bases and 7 bases, in that order; junction bases with no gene match: 15. This CDR3 has 17 amino acids. CDR3 nucleotides: TGTGCCACCAGTGACCCCGGAACAGGGGTAGGGTTGAATGAGCAGTTCTTC. This translates into CATSDPGTGVGLNEQFF.

This clone was recorded only once. This chain links TRBV9 with TRBJ2-3; TRBD2 agrees at 7 bases. With 1 base clipped from V and 0 bases from J, the junction kept 8 bases outside the gene matches. This CDR3 is built from 17 residues. The germline V gene has CDR1 SGDLS and CDR2 YYNGEE. CDR3 DNA: TGTGCCAGCAGCGTAACCCCTAGCGGTACTAGCACAGATACGCAGTATTTT. Protein: CASSVTPSGTSTDTQYF.

This clone was found once. The V call is TRBV29-1, the J call TRBJ1-2, with a tentative D call TRBD1 (5 bases). The CDR3 extends over 13 amino acids. V gave up 4 bases and J gave up 2 bases, with 11 bases separating them. The germline V gene has CDR1 SQVTM and CDR2 ANQGSEA. The CDR3 sequence: CSVGGAENYGYTF. CDR3 DNA: TGCAGCGTTGGCGGGGCTGAAAACTATGGCTACACCTTC.

This rearrangement joins TRBV9 to TRBJ2-2, with 10 bases matching TRBD2. The CDR3 is made up of 16 amino acids. V dropped 6 bases and J dropped 3; count of bases not matched to a gene: 8. The germline V gene has CDR1 SGDLS and CDR2 YYNGEE. Here the CDR3 DNA reads TGTGCCAGCACTAGCGGGAGTTTCATGGACACCGGGGAGCTGTTTTTT. This translates into CASTSGSFMDTGELFF.

This chain uses TRBV11-2 with TRBJ2-2; D remains unclear. Trimming removed 6 bases at V and 4 bases at J, with 15 bases between. The CDR3 has 15 amino acids. CDR1 and CDR2 from the germline V gene are SGHAT and FQNNGV. Here the CDR3 reads CASRKKAQLTGELFF. In nucleotides, the CDR3 is TGTGCCAGCAGAAAAAAGGCACAGCTCACCGGGGAGCTGTTTTTT.

CDR3 in amino acids: CAVAGALGVETQYF. Here the CDR3 DNA reads TGCGCCGTAGCGGGGGCCCTCGGGGTAGAGACCCAGTACTTC. The genes are TRBV10-2 and TRBJ2-5, with 9 bases matching TRBD2. Germline V gene sequence: CDR1 WSHSY, CDR2 SAAADI. The J segment lost 4 bases and the V segment lost 11 bases, leaving 11 bases of the junction unmatched. The CDR3 spans 14 residues.

This chain connects TRBV5-4 to TRBJ2-1, with a weak D call TRBD2 (5 bases). Deletions cut 2 bases from V and 0 bases from J, with 12 bases between. Germline lookup yields CDR1 SGHNT and CDR2 YYREEE (reference sequence). The CDR3 is 16 residues long. For the CDR3, the DNA is TGTGCCAGCAGCTTCCCCCTGGGGAGCTCCTACAATGAGCAGTTCTTC. This gives the protein CASSFPLGSSYNEQFF. Full variable domain (rest looked up from reference TRBV5-4 and TRBJ2-1): ETGVTQSPTHLIKTRGQQVTLRCSSQSGHNTVSWYQQALGQGPQFIFQYYREEENGRGNFPPRFSGLQFPNYSSELNVNALELDDSALYLCASSFPLGSSYNEQFFGPGTRLTVL.